Listed below are T cell receptor beta chains from one sample, sequenced in a study of control samples from healthy donors and cancer patients. Here immunoSEQ multiplex PCR was the method, and the copy in TCRdb shows in-frame clones only, minus some. Here the sample spans about 140,000 clones, around 94% being singletons. The sample comprised blood. The origin of the receptors is a middle-aged man in good health. The CDR3 runs from the conserved cysteine through the conserved F or W. The D gene is left open where the match is weak. A row's size may be missing; if present it is once, few, many or a size class.

TRBJ2-5	TRBD1	TRBV14	.	CASSQAYRGRKTQYF	TGTGCCAGCAGCCAAGCTTACAGGGGGAGAAAGACCCAGTACTTC
TRBJ1-6	TRBD1	TRBV28	.	CVSSSSGQGDSPLHF	TGTGTCAGCAGTTCATCGGGACAGGGTGATTCACCCCTCCACTTT
TRBJ1-5	TRBD1	TRBV29-1	.	CSAGAGTGNQPQHF	TGCAGCGCCGGTGCCGGGACAGGGAATCAGCCCCAGCATTTT
TRBJ1-1	TRBD1	TRBV6-5	.	CASSLTGGLTEAFF	TGTGCCAGCAGTTTGACAGGGGGCTTAACTGAAGCTTTCTTT
TRBJ1-6	.	TRBV24-1	.	CATSDTGFEFSSYNSPLHF	TGTGCCACCAGTGATACAGGGTTCGAATTTAGCTCCTATAATTCACCCCTCCACTTT
TRBJ1-2	.	TRBV12-3/TRBV12-4	.	CASRQTGDYGYTF	TGTGCCAGCCGACAAACAGGAGACTATGGCTACACCTTC
TRBJ2-7	.	TRBV5-6	.	CASSLQAPYEQYF	TGTGCCAGCAGCTTGCAGGCCCCCTACGAGCAGTACTTC
TRBJ2-4	.	TRBV9	.	CASSPGTALQYF	TGTGCCAGCAGCCCGGGAACAGCTCTTCAGTACTTC
TRBJ1-4	.	TRBV11-3	.	CASSLDHGTEGEKLFF	TGTGCCAGCAGCTTAGATCACGGGACCGAGGGCGAAAAACTGTTTTTT
TRBJ2-3	.	TRBV14	.	CASSQKTSTDTQYF	TGTGCCAGCAGCCAGAAGACAAGCACAGATACGCAGTATTTT
TRBJ2-1	TRBD2	TRBV4-1	.	CASRAVAGYNEQFF	TGCGCCAGTAGGGCGGTAGCGGGTTACAATGAGCAGTTCTTC
TRBJ2-5	.	TRBV7-2	.	CASSNTGEKETQYF	TGTGCCAGCAGCAATACAGGCGAAAAAGAGACCCAGTACTTC
TRBJ2-4	TRBD2	TRBV7-9	.	CASSSSSGGDLAKNIQYF	TGTGCCAGCAGCTCGTCGAGCGGGGGGGACCTAGCCAAAAACATTCAGTACTTC
TRBJ1-5	.	TRBV5-1	.	CASSFRQAYSNQPQHF	TGCGCCAGCAGCTTTCGACAGGCCTATAGCAATCAGCCCCAGCATTTT
TRBJ1-1	.	TRBV9	.	CASSVHSFGTEAFF	TGTGCCAGCAGCGTACATTCCTTCGGGACTGAAGCTTTCTTT
TRBJ1-1	.	TRBV6-5	.	CASRVREGAEAFF	TGTGCCAGCAGGGTGCGGGAAGGCGCTGAAGCTTTCTTT
TRBJ2-7	.	TRBV21-1	.	CASRRGQVPYEQYF	TGTGCCAGCCGCCGGGGACAGGTGCCCTACGAGCAGTACTTC
TRBJ1-5	.	TRBV12-3/TRBV12-4	.	CASSLSGNQPQHF	TGTGCCAGCAGTTTGTCCGGCAATCAGCCCCAGCATTTT
TRBJ2-1	.	TRBV4-1	.	CASSQDLASRTPYNEQFF	TGCGCCAGCAGCCAAGATCTGGCTAGCAGGACCCCCTACAATGAGCAGTTCTTC
TRBJ2-1	.	TRBV9	.	CASSVGRGRGAYNEQFF	TGTGCCAGCAGCGTAGGACGGGGGCGAGGAGCCTACAATGAGCAGTTCTTC
TRBJ2-6	TRBD1	TRBV5-1	.	CASSPGRQGILLSGANVLTF	TGCGCCAGCAGCCCTGGACGACAGGGTATCCTCCTCTCTGGGGCCAACGTCCTGACTTTC
TRBJ1-3	.	TRBV9	.	CASSATVFSGNTIYF	TGTGCCAGCAGCGCGACAGTTTTCTCTGGAAACACCATATATTTT
TRBJ1-5	.	TRBV29-1	.	CSVGDDQPQHF	TGCAGCGTTGGGGATGATCAGCCCCAGCATTTT
TRBJ1-1	TRBD1	TRBV18	.	CASSLDRGRTEAFF	TGTGCCAGCTCACTTGACAGGGGGCGAACTGAAGCTTTCTTT
TRBJ2-3	.	TRBV9	.	CASSFDGSSTDTQYF	TGTGCCAGCAGCTTTGATGGATCTAGCACAGATACGCAGTATTTT
TRBJ1-3	.	TRBV18	.	CASSPTAPGSGNTIYF	TGTGCCAGCTCCCCTACAGCTCCTGGCTCTGGAAACACCATATATTTT
TRBJ2-1	TRBD1	TRBV19	.	CASRESWDRGMHEQFF	TGTGCCAGTAGGGAGTCATGGGACAGGGGGATGCATGAGCAGTTCTTC
TRBJ2-2	.	TRBV28	.	CASSQPEGLDGELFF	TGTGCCAGCAGCCAGCCCGAGGGGCTCGACGGGGAGCTGTTTTTT
TRBJ2-7	.	TRBV11-2	.	CASSPFPDSSYEQYF	TGTGCCAGCAGCCCCTTTCCGGACAGCTCCTACGAGCAGTACTTC
TRBJ1-2	.	TRBV6-2/TRBV6-3	.	CASSGTEANYGYTF	TGTGCCAGCAGTGGGACGGAAGCCAACTATGGCTACACCTTC
TRBJ1-1	.	TRBV30	.	CAWSEGASPEAFF	TGTGCCTGGAGTGAGGGCGCGTCCCCTGAAGCTTTCTTT
TRBJ2-1	.	TRBV19	.	CASSSGLSNEQFF	TGTGCCAGTAGTTCGGGACTTTCGAATGAGCAGTTCTTC
TRBJ2-5	.	TRBV12-5	once	CASGPWGQETQYF	TGTGCTAGTGGTCCTTGGGGCCAAGAGACCCAGTACTTC
TRBJ2-1	.	TRBV4-1	.	CASSQVQRGLFLINEQFF	TGCGCCAGCAGCCAAGTCCAAAGGGGCCTATTCCTAATCAATGAGCAGTTCTTC
TRBJ2-3	.	TRBV19	.	CASSIVSFSTDTQYF	TGTGCCAGTAGTATAGTGAGTTTTAGCACAGATACGCAGTATTTT
TRBJ2-5	TRBD1	TRBV12-3/TRBV12-4	.	CAGAKGAQETQYF	TGTGCCGGCGCCAAGGGGGCCCAAGAGACCCAGTACTTC
TRBJ1-5	.	TRBV19	.	CASTQGASSYSNQPQHF	TGTGCCAGTACCCAAGGAGCATCTTCTTATAGCAATCAGCCCCAGCATTTT
TRBJ1-6	.	TRBV5-4	once	CASSLDDSYNSPLHF	TGTGCCAGCAGCTTGGACGACTCCTATAATTCACCCCTCCACTTT
TRBJ2-7	TRBD2	TRBV12-3/TRBV12-4	.	CASSFSGIEQYF	TGTGCCAGCAGTTTTAGCGGGATTGAGCAGTACTTC
TRBJ2-7	.	TRBV5-1	.	CASSMRVQGSAEQYF	TGCGCCAGCAGCATGCGAGTTCAGGGTTCGGCCGAGCAGTACTTC
TRBJ1-5	.	TRBV5-6	.	CASSSGGFNQPQHF	TGTGCCAGCAGCAGTGGCGGGTTCAATCAGCCCCAGCATTTT
TRBJ1-1	.	TRBV3-1/TRBV3-2	once	CASSQDKTGFAFF	TGTGCCAGCAGCCAAGATAAAACAGGGTTCGCTTTCTTT
TRBJ2-7	.	TRBV2	.	CASSLRFFYEQYF	TGTGCCAGCAGCCTCCGGTTCTTCTACGAGCAGTACTTC